This TCR beta chain was found in a study of blood T cell repertoires in COVID-19. Study as a whole: T cells, B-cell-depleted T cells, or PBMCs supplied cDNA or gDNA.

Seattle participants joined during active infection and were tracked over time. Original handling: Reference gene primer amplification in the assay estimated nucleated cell counts. The data were produced by immunoSEQ multiplex PCR, yet TCRdb's version contains in-frame clones alone and is incomplete. D and trimming were read from the DNA, whereas the V and J calls and clone size are those reported in that table. The sample contains about 180,000 clones, roughly four fifths of which appear only once. Trimming stripped 0 bases from V and 2 bases from J, with 12 bases between. Germline CDR1 and CDR2: SGDLS and YYNGEE. The length of the CDR3 is 15 residues.

Source material: peripheral blood. The rearrangement joins TRBV9 to TRBJ2-7; D is unresolved. The receptor comes from a woman between 70 and 85 years old with COVID-19, enrolled during active disease. The CDR3 reads CASSVGPRSTYEQYF. As DNA, the CDR3 is TGTGCCAGCAGCGTAGGCCCGCGATCTACCTACGAGCAGTACTTC.